Below are 22 T cell receptor beta chains sequenced from a single sample in a study of STAT5B mutations in CD4+ large granular lymphocyte leukemia. Clones were read by immunoSEQ multiplex PCR, and TCRdb kept only the in-frame ones, dropping some. The sample includes 20,000 to 25,000 clones, about 70% of them seen just once. Sequenced input: CD4+ T cells from blood buffy coats. These receptors came from a human donor in good health.

This clone was found a few times. For the CDR3, the DNA is TGTGCCAGCAGCTTTCTACAGCCAGGCTCAAATGAGCAGTTCTTC. It is translated as CASSFLQPGSNEQFF. V and J are TRBV5-6 and TRBJ2-1; D is undetermined. Trimming cost V 2 bases and J 7 bases, with 16 bases left between them. Per the germline V gene, CDR1 is SGHDT and CDR2 is YYEEEE. The CDR3 totals 15 residues.

The chain links TRBV5-1 to TRBJ2-3; TRBD2 aligns across 13 bases. The CDR3 covers 16 residues. The J segment lost 3 bases and the V segment lost 4 bases, leaving 5 bases of the junction unmatched. Germline V gives CDR1 SGHRS, CDR2 YFSETQ. The CDR3 nucleotides read TGCGCCAGCAGCGCCGGGACTAGCGGGGATACAGATACGCAGTATTTT. Its protein product is CASSAGTSGDTDTQYF.

V usage is TRBV6-5 and J usage is TRBJ1-5; TRBD1 agrees at 11 bases. This CDR3 has 15 residues. J gave up 5 bases and V 6 bases, and 6 bases lay outside the gene matches. Germline V gene sequence: CDR1 MNHEY, CDR2 SVGAGI. CDR3 sequence: CASRPDRGRDQPQHF. The CDR3 nucleotides are TGTGCCAGCAGACCGGACAGGGGGCGCGATCAGCCCCAGCATTTT.

In this sample, this clone turned up a few times. This chain connects TRBV10-1 to TRBJ2-1; TRBD2 matches at 8 bases. Per germline, CDR1 WNHNN and CDR2 SYGVQD (reference sequence). V was clipped by 11 bases and J by 9 bases; unmatched bases: 15. This CDR3 spans 14 amino acids. CDR3 coding DNA: TGCGCCTCGCCCTGGCGGGAGGATGGTGGTGAGCAGTTCTTC. Protein: CASPWREDGGEQFF.

V is TRBV11-2 and J is TRBJ2-1; perhaps D is TRBD1 or TRBD2 (8 bases each). V was cut by 7 bases and J by 4 bases, with 20 bases left in between. Germline-derived CDR1 and CDR2 are SGHAT and FQNNGV. The CDR3 length is 16 residues. The CDR3 sequence is CASTQGAGGEYNEQFF. The DNA for the CDR3 is TGTGCCAGCACCCAGGGGGCGGGAGGTGAATACAATGAGCAGTTCTTC.

In this sample, this clone turned up a few times. This rearrangement joins TRBV28 to TRBJ2-1; no clear D. Germline CDR1 reads MDHEN; CDR2 reads SYDVKM. V gave up 8 bases and J gave up 0 bases, with 17 bases separating them. The CDR3 runs to 16 residues. CDR3: CASRGWAISSYNEQFF. The CDR3, as DNA: TGTGCCAGCCGTGGCTGGGCGATAAGCTCCTACAATGAGCAGTTCTTC.

V gene TRBV4-1 combines with J gene TRBJ2-3; 8 bases are a match to TRBD2. Trimming took 4 bases from V and 3 from J; bases not matched to a gene: 6. Germline CDR1 reads MGHRA; CDR2 reads YSYEKL. This CDR3 has 15 amino acids. CDR3 amino acids: CASSRRGGGTDTQYF. DNA for the CDR3: TGCGCCAGCAGCCGACGGGGGGGCGGGACAGATACGCAGTATTTT.

The V gene is TRBV5-5, the J gene TRBJ1-2; tentative D call: TRBD1 (6 bases). The CDR3 extends over 12 amino acids. The V end was cut by 3 bases, the J end by 8 bases, with 11 bases between. CDR1 is SGHKS and CDR2 is YYEKEE in the germline V gene (reference sequence). CDR3 DNA sequence: TGTGCCAGCAGCTCCACAGGGTTGGGCTACACCTTC. The encoded protein is CASSSTGLGYTF. The whole variable domain, filled in from reference TRBV5-5 and TRBJ1-2, reads DAGVTQSPTHLIKTRGQQVTLRCSPISGHKSVSWYQQVLGQGPQFIFQYYEKEERGRGNFPDRFSARQFPNYSSELNVNALLLGDSALYLCASSSTGLGYTFGSGTRLTVV.

V usage is TRBV4-3 and J usage is TRBJ2-6; D possibly corresponds to TRBD1 (5 bases). CDR1 is LGHNA and CDR2 is YSLEER in the germline V gene. The CDR3 totals 17 residues. V lost 1 base and J 0 bases, leaving 10 bases between the germline ends. CDR3 bases: TGCGCCAGCAGCCAAGCTCAGGGCCTCTCTGGGGCCAACGTCCTGACTTTC. This codes for CASSQAQGLSGANVLTF.

The chain has TRBV19 and TRBJ1-3; D is undetermined. Deletions cut 7 bases from V and 1 base from J, with 8 bases between. This CDR3 spans 13 amino acids. CDR1 is LNHDA and CDR2 is SQIVND in the germline V gene (reference sequence). The chain's CDR3 is CASTTVSGNTIYF. Written as DNA, the CDR3 is TGTGCCAGTACCACAGTTTCTGGAAACACCATATATTTT.

The V and J genes are TRBV30 and TRBJ1-2; TRBD1 aligns across 8 bases. Germline V gene lookup returns CDR1 GTSNPN and CDR2 SVGIG (reference sequence). CDR3 length: 13 amino acids. V was pared by 4 bases and J by 8 bases, with 9 bases of the junction left unmatched. The CDR3 bases are TGTGCCTGGACCATCGGACAGGGCCGGGGCTACACCTTC. Translated, it gives CAWTIGQGRGYTF. Drawing the rest from reference TRBV30 and TRBJ1-2, the complete variable domain is SQTIHQWPATLVQPVGSPLSLECTVEGTSNPNLYWYRQAAGRGLQLLFYSVGIGQISSEVPQNLSASRPQDRQFILSSKKLLLSDSGFYLCAWTIGQGRGYTFGSGTRLTVV.

This clone has only one observation. The chain uses TRBV19 and TRBJ2-2; 7 bases are a match to TRBD1. Trimming at V came to 11 bases and at J to 1 base, leaving 7 bases not matched to a gene. The CDR3 length is 14 residues. CDR1 and CDR2 from the germline V gene are LNHDA and SQIVND (reference sequence). The CDR3 is CAGRQGQNTGELFF. The CDR3 nucleotides are TGTGCCGGACGACAGGGACAGAACACCGGGGAGCTGTTTTTT. The variable domain in full, completed from reference TRBV19 and TRBJ2-2, reads DGGITQSPKYLFRKEGQNVTLSCEQNLNHDAMYWYRQDPGQGLRLIYYSQIVNDFQKGDIAEGYSVSREKKESFPLTVTSAQKNPTAFYLCAGRQGQNTGELFFGEGSRLTVL.

V gene TRBV19 combines with J gene TRBJ1-5; D possibly corresponds to TRBD1 (6 bases). Germline loops: CDR1 LNHDA, CDR2 SQIVND (reference sequence). The CDR3 length is 15 residues. Trimming cost V 6 bases and J 2 bases, with 14 bases left between them. CDR3 sequence reads: CASRNRVVGNQPQHF. CDR3 DNA sequence: TGTGCCAGTAGGAACAGGGTTGTGGGCAATCAGCCCCAGCATTTT.

This clone was detected only a few times. The chain is built from TRBV7-2 and TRBJ1-2; D is perhaps TRBD1 (5 bases). CDR3 length: 14 amino acids. CDR1 and CDR2 (germline): SGHTA, FQGNSA. Trimming removed 1 base from V and 4 bases from J, with 10 bases in between. CDR3 coding DNA: TGTGCCAGCAGCTTAGAGAGAGGGGCCTATGGCTACACCTTC. Its translation: CASSLERGAYGYTF.

With respect to this clone: Other DNA sequences in the same sample also yield this CDR3. The V gene is TRBV9, the J gene TRBJ2-2; D is perhaps TRBD1 (6 bases). The V and J ends lost 4 bases and 5 bases respectively, with 9 bases between them. This CDR3 has 13 amino acids. Germline CDR1 SGDLS, CDR2 YYNGEE. CDR3 region: CASSFRGTGELFF. CDR3 nucleotides: TGTGCCAGCAGCTTTAGGGGGACCGGGGAGCTGTTTTTT. Full variable domain (remainder filled in from reference TRBV9 and TRBJ2-2): DSGVTQTPKHLITATGQRVTLRCSPRSGDLSVYWYQQSLDQGLQFLIQYYNGEERAKGNILERFSAQQFPDLHSELNLSSLELGDSALYFCASSFRGTGELFFGEGSRLTVL.

V usage is TRBV7-2 and J usage is TRBJ2-6; D possibly corresponds to TRBD1 (6 bases). This CDR3 has 16 amino acids. Germline CDR1 and CDR2: SGHTA and FQGNSA. V was clipped by 5 bases and J by 1 base, with 12 bases between them. The CDR3 region is CASSPGHLSGANVLTF. CDR3 DNA sequence: TGTGCCAGCAGCCCGGGACACTTATCTGGGGCCAACGTCCTGACTTTC.

The chain combines TRBV28 with TRBJ2-2; D possibly corresponds to TRBD1 (6 bases). The CDR3 runs to 15 residues. V was pared by 8 bases and J by 3 bases, with 16 bases between. CDR1 is MDHEN, CDR2 SYDVKM, per germline. CDR3 bases: TGTGCCAGCGGCCTAGGGGCAGGGGACACCGGGGAGCTGTTTTTT. Translated, it gives CASGLGAGDTGELFF.

V and J are TRBV18 and TRBJ2-1; TRBD1 might be the D (8 bases). Per germline, CDR1 KGHSH and CDR2 LQKENI. The CDR3 spans 14 residues. V was shortened by 2 bases and J by 7 bases, with 12 bases between the two germline ends. The CDR3: CASSPTQGGNEQFF. The CDR3 region has the DNA TGTGCCAGCTCACCAACACAGGGGGGGAATGAGCAGTTCTTC. Full variable domain (remainder filled in from reference TRBV18 and TRBJ2-1): NAGVMQNPRHLVRRRGQEARLRCSPMKGHSHVYWYRQLPEEGLKFMVYLQKENIIDESGMPKERFSAEFPKEGPSILRIQQVVRGDSAAYFCASSPTQGGNEQFFGPGTRLTVL.

This sequence joins TRBV15 and TRBJ2-1; D is unclear. Germline-derived CDR1 and CDR2 are LNHNV and YYDKDF (reference sequence). The V gene lost 1 base and the J gene lost 8 bases, with 9 bases spanning the gap. This CDR3 is 13 amino acids long. The CDR3 protein is CATSRVSRDEQFF. The CDR3 nucleotides read TGTGCCACCAGCAGAGTCAGCCGGGATGAGCAGTTCTTC.

V and J are TRBV21-1 and TRBJ2-3; the table calls TRBD2, which could not be checked here. TRBV21-1 is reported as a pseudogene. The CDR3 totals 11 residues. CDR3 in DNA: TGTGCCAGCAGATACACAGATACGCAGTATTTT. Translation: CASRYTDTQYF.

The rearrangement joins TRBV6-1 to TRBJ2-2, with D tentatively TRBD1 (6 bases). With 3 bases removed from V and 3 bases from J, the gap between germline ends came to 11 bases. CDR3 length equals 15 residues. The V gene's germline CDR1 is MNHNS and CDR2 SASEGT. CDR3 amino acids: CASSDRPGDTGELFF. Written as DNA, the CDR3 is TGTGCCAGCAGTGATCGTCCAGGGGACACCGGGGAGCTGTTTTTT.

The V and J genes are TRBV29-1 and TRBJ2-2; tentatively, D is TRBD1 (7 bases). Germline CDR1 and CDR2: SQVTM and ANQGSEA. The V end was cut by 3 bases, the J end by 3 bases, with 11 bases between. The CDR3 runs to 14 residues. In DNA, the CDR3 is TGCAGCGTTGAGCAGGGGGGTGACACCGGGGAGCTGTTTTTT. Translation: CSVEQGGDTGELFF.